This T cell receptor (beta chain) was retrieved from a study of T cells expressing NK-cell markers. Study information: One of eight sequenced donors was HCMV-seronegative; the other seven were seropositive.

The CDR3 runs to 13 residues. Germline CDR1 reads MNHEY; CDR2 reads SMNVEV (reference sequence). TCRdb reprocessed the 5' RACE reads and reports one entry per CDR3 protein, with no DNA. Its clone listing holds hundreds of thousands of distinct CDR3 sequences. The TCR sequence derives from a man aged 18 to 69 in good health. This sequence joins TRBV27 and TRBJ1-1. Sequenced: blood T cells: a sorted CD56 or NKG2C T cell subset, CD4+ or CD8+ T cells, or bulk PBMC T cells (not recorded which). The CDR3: CASSSNTNTEAFF.